These 17 T cell receptor beta chains were sequenced from one sample in a study of early T cells in non-severe SARS-CoV-2 infection. TCRdb processed the 5' RACE reads anew with MiXCR; each CDR3 protein has one entry. The profile shows approximately 68,000 distinct CDR3 sequences, about a tenth of them singletons. Sequencing used whole blood, obtained at baseline. The origin of the receptors is an adult who was a healthcare worker with PCR-confirmed SARS-CoV-2 infection or an uninfected control (not recorded which).

The chain employs TRBV11-3 and TRBJ1-3, with D unclear. Trimming stripped 5 bases from V and 0 bases from J, with 20 bases between. The germline gives CDR1 SGHNT, CDR2 YENEEA. The CDR3 extends over 18 amino acids. In nucleotides, the CDR3 is TGTGCCAGCAGCCTGGCCCACAACGGAGGGCCCTCTGGAAACACCATATATTTT. It codes for CASSLAHNGGPSGNTIYF.

The rearrangement links TRBV30 to TRBJ2-7, with D possibly called TRBD1 or TRBD2 (6 bases each). The germline V gene has CDR1 GTSNPN and CDR2 SVGIG (reference sequence). Trimming removed 3 bases at V and 0 bases at J, with 9 bases between. This CDR3 has 13 residues. CDR3 sequence: CAWSSGASYEQYF. CDR3 coding DNA: TGTGCCTGGAGCTCGGGGGCCTCCTACGAGCAGTACTTC.

The V gene is TRBV19, the J gene TRBJ1-4; D remains ambiguous. This CDR3 has 11 amino acids. Trimming pared 6 bases from V and 6 bases from J, leaving 5 bases between. Germline V gene lookup returns CDR1 LNHDA and CDR2 SQIVND (reference sequence). CDR3 nucleotides: TGTGCCAGTAGGCAAGATGAAAAACTGTTTTTT. Translating gives CASRQDEKLFF.

At least ten counts were recorded for this clonotype. This chain links TRBV19 with TRBJ2-3; no definite D call. Trimming removed 9 bases at V and 6 bases at J, with 16 bases between. The length of the CDR3 is 13 residues. Germline V gene lookup returns CDR1 LNHDA and CDR2 SQIVND (reference sequence). CDR3 nucleotide sequence: TGTGCCAGCTTGTCACGGCAGGCGGATACGCAGTATTTT. Translating gives CASLSRQADTQYF.

A few counts support this clonotype. This rearrangement joins TRBV2 to TRBJ1-6; the D gene is possibly TRBD1 (5 bases). V lost 5 bases and J 14 bases, leaving 19 bases between the germline ends. The germline gives CDR1 SNHLY, CDR2 FYNNEI. This CDR3 region has 14 residues. CDR3 sequence (DNA): TGTGCCAGCAGTTTAGACAGAATACAAAATTCCCTCCACTTT. It translates to CASSLDRIQNSLHF.

This clonotype was detected a few times. The chain uses TRBV6-1 and TRBJ1-1; D is undetermined. Trimming took off 7 bases at V and 4 bases at J, with 16 bases between the two ends. The CDR3 runs to 14 residues. Germline V gives CDR1 MNHNS, CDR2 SASEGT. CDR3 nucleotide sequence: TGTGCCAGCACCTCCCGCCGGGGAGGCACTGAAGCTTTCTTT. Translated, it gives CASTSRRGGTEAFF.

The chain carries TRBV20-1 and TRBJ1-5, with a weak D call TRBD1 (6 bases). Trimming left V 3 bases short and J 7 bases short, with 16 bases between. The CDR3 runs 14 residues. The V gene's germline CDR1 is DFQATT and CDR2 SNEGSKA (reference sequence). The DNA for the CDR3 is TGCAGTGCTAGCACACAGGGAGTTGACCAGCCCCAGCATTTT. Its protein is CSASTQGVDQPQHF.

In its sample, this clonotype was seen many times. The chain uses TRBV4-1 and TRBJ1-2, with TRBD1 matching over 8 bases. The germline V gene encodes CDR1 MGHRA and CDR2 YSYEKL. The CDR3 sequence is 17 residues long. The V gene end was trimmed by 3 bases and the J gene end by 8 bases; junction bases not matched to a gene: 17. CDR3 region: CASSQGGTGPYGGGYTF. The CDR3 coding sequence is TGCGCCAGCAGCCAGGGCGGGACAGGCCCGTATGGAGGCGGCTACACCTTC.

This clonotype has ten or more counts. V and J are TRBV18 and TRBJ2-7, with a possible D match to TRBD1 (6 bases). The length of the CDR3 is 14 residues. CDR1 is KGHSH, CDR2 LQKENI, per germline. Trimming left V 2 bases short and J 2 bases short, with 10 bases between. Here the CDR3 reads CASSPTRDTYEQYF. CDR3 bases: TGTGCCAGCTCACCAACCCGGGACACCTACGAGCAGTACTTC.

This clonotype was seen a few times. The rearrangement links TRBV6-5 to TRBJ2-3; D is ambiguous. Trimming cost V 2 bases and J 6 bases, with 12 bases left between them. The CDR3 consists of 14 residues. Looked up from germline, CDR1 is MNHEY and CDR2 is SVGAGI. The CDR3 sequence: CASSYVPSADTQYF. In DNA, the CDR3 is TGTGCCAGCAGTTACGTCCCTAGTGCGGATACGCAGTATTTT.

In its sample, this clonotype was seen many times. This sequence joins TRBV29-1 and TRBJ2-1; D ambiguous. V was shortened by 7 bases and J by 6 bases, with 13 bases between the two germline ends. The CDR3 is 12 residues long. CDR1 is SQVTM and CDR2 is ANQGSEA in the germline V gene. The DNA of the CDR3 is TGCAGCGCTCGTCATTTAGCCAATGAGCAGTTCTTC. Protein: CSARHLANEQFF.

This clonotype was picked up many times. The chain joins TRBV6-5 to TRBJ2-7; 9 positions match TRBD1. Trimming cost V 6 bases and J 5 bases; bases outside gene matches: 5. Germline V gene lookup returns CDR1 MNHEY and CDR2 SVGAGI. The CDR3 is 13 residues long. The CDR3 spells CASRGTGSHEQYF. CDR3 nucleotides: TGTGCCAGCAGGGGGACAGGGAGCCACGAGCAGTACTTC.

The chain recombines TRBV2 with TRBJ2-1; 8 bases agree with TRBD2. After removal of 7 bases from V and 1 base from J, the junction contained 9 bases not matched to a gene. The CDR3 contains 16 residues. Germline lookup yields CDR1 SNHLY and CDR2 FYNNEI. As DNA, the CDR3 is TGTGCCAGCACGTCTAGCGGGCAGTGGTCCTACAATGAGCAGTTCTTC. It codes for CASTSSGQWSYNEQFF.

This rearrangement joins TRBV2 to TRBJ1-2; D unresolved. Trimming stripped 4 bases from V and 3 bases from J, with 6 bases between. In germline, CDR1 is SNHLY, CDR2 FYNNEI. CDR3 length: 12 amino acids. CDR3 sequence (DNA): TGTGCCAGCAGTGCGAGGGACTATGGCTACACCTTC. Translated: CASSARDYGYTF.

This clonotype was counted ten times or more. The chain joins TRBV10-3 to TRBJ2-7, with TRBD1 matching over 8 bases. In germline, CDR1 is ENHRY, CDR2 SYGVKD. J gave up 4 bases and V 0 bases, and 8 bases lay outside the gene matches. The CDR3 loop spans 16 amino acids. As DNA, the CDR3 is TGTGCCATCAGTGAGTCGCCCATAGACAGGGGATACGAGCAGTACTTC. Amino acids: CAISESPIDRGYEQYF.

This sequence joins TRBV11-3 and TRBJ2-5; 10 positions agree with TRBD1. The CDR3 loop spans 16 amino acids. Looked up from germline, CDR1 is SGHNT and CDR2 is YENEEA. V lost 5 bases and J lost 2; bases outside the gene matches: 8. Written as DNA, the CDR3 is TGTGCCAGCAGCATCTCGACAGGGGGCTCTCAAGAGACCCAGTACTTC. Its protein is CASSISTGGSQETQYF.

This clonotype was seen a few times. The chain couples TRBV18 to TRBJ2-7; tentative D call: TRBD2 (6 bases). Germline V gives CDR1 KGHSH, CDR2 LQKENI. V lost 3 bases to trimming and J lost 4 bases, with 10 bases between them. The CDR3 sequence is 13 residues long. This chain's CDR3 is CASSPAGIYEQYF. As DNA, the CDR3 is TGTGCCAGCTCACCGGCGGGGATTTACGAGCAGTACTTC. Looking up the rest from reference TRBV18 and TRBJ2-7 gives the full variable domain: NAGVMQNPRHLVRRRGQEARLRCSPMKGHSHVYWYRQLPEEGLKFMVYLQKENIIDESGMPKERFSAEFPKEGPSILRIQQVVRGDSAAYFCASSPAGIYEQYFGPGTRLTVT.